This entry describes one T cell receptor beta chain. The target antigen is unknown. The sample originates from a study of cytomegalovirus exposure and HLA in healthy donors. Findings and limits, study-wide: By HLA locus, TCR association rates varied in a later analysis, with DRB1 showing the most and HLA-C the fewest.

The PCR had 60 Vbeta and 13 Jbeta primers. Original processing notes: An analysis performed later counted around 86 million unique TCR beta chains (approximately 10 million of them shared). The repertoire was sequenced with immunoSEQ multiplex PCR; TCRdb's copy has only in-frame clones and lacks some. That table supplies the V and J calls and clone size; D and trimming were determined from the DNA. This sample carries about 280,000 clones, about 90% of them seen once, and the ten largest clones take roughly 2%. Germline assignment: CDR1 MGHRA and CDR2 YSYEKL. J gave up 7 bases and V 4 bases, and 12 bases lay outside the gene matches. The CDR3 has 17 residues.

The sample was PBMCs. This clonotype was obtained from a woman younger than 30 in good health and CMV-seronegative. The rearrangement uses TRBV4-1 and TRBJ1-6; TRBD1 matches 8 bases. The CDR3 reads CASSLSPQGDRNSPLHF. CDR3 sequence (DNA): TGCGCCAGCAGCCTATCCCCACAAGGGGACAGGAATTCACCCCTCCACTTT.